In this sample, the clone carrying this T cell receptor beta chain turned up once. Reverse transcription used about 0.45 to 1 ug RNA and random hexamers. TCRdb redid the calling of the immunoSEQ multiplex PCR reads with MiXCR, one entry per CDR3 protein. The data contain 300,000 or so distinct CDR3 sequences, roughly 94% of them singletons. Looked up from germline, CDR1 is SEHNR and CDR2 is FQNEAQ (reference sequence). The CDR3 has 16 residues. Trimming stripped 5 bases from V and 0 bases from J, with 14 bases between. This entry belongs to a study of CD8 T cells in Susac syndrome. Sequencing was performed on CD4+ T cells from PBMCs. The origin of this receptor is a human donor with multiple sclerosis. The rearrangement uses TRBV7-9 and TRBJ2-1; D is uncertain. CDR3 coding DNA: TGTGCCAGCAGCACTACGCCTGGGCGCTCCTACAATGAGCAGTTCTTC. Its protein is CASSTTPGRSYNEQFF.